Below, 32 T cell receptor beta chains from the same sample are listed, as sequenced in a study of STAT3 mutations in large granular lymphocyte leukemia. Study conclusions and caveats: In T-cell large granular lymphocyte leukemia, about half of patients showed multiple immunodominant subclonotypes.

Generated by immunoSEQ multiplex PCR, the TCRdb table keeps only in-frame clones and is missing some. The data hold over 8,000 clones, with 85% to 90% observed a single time. Their recognized antigens are unknown. The sequencing input was peripheral blood mononuclear cells. The receptor set was obtained from a man at least 80 years old with T-cell large granular lymphocyte leukemia. Some clones in this sample may be carry-over from other donors' samples.

CDR3 nucleotide sequence: TGCAGCGCCGCTGGGCAGGGCGTCTCCTACGAGCAGTACTTC. It translates to CSAAGQGVSYEQYF. This rearrangement joins TRBV29-1 to TRBJ2-7, with a possible D match to TRBD1 (5 bases). Looked up from germline, CDR1 is SQVTM and CDR2 is ANQGSEA. The CDR3 runs to 14 residues. V was pared by 7 bases and J by 0 bases, with 16 bases between.

This chain links TRBV30 with TRBJ1-1; tentatively, D is TRBD1 (6 bases). The CDR3 has 15 amino acids. Between the trimmed V and J ends, which lost 4 bases and 5 bases, there was a span of 20 bases. Germline CDR1 and CDR2: GTSNPN and SVGIG (reference sequence). The CDR3 nucleotides read TGTGCCTGGATGTGGTCCCCCACAGGGAGGACTGAAGCTTTCTTT. Translating gives CAWMWSPTGRTEAFF.

The chain uses TRBV27 and TRBJ1-3; TRBD1 is a possible D gene (5 bases). The CDR3 totals 16 residues. V shed 6 bases and J shed 0 bases, with 15 bases lying between them. Looked up from germline, CDR1 is MNHEY and CDR2 is SMNVEV (reference sequence). The CDR3 reads CASRRPGTDSGNTIYF. The CDR3 DNA is TGTGCCAGCAGACGACCTGGGACCGACTCTGGAAACACCATATATTTT.

This clone occurred once. The gene calls are TRBV30 and TRBJ1-5; 7 nucleotides line up with TRBD1. V trimming: 2 bases; J trimming: 6 bases; junction bases outside the gene matches: 10. The CDR3 is 15 amino acids. Germline loops: CDR1 GTSNPN, CDR2 SVGIG (reference sequence). CDR3: CAWSRTGSEGQPQHF. For the CDR3, the DNA is TGTGCCTGGAGTAGGACAGGTTCAGAGGGTCAGCCCCAGCATTTT.

This sequence joins TRBV4-3 and TRBJ2-5; 12 bases align to TRBD2. Looked up from germline, CDR1 is LGHNA and CDR2 is YSLEER. CDR3 length equals 13 residues. With V trimmed by 2 bases and J by 14 bases, 6 bases remained unmatched. CDR3 amino acids: CASSQLAGGRLYF. CDR3 in DNA: TGCGCCAGCAGCCAACTAGCGGGGGGGCGGCTCTACTTC.

The rearrangement links TRBV14 to TRBJ2-7; possibly TRBD1 for D (6 bases). Germline V gene lookup returns CDR1 SGHDN and CDR2 FVKESK. The CDR3 sequence is 15 residues long. V lost 5 bases to trimming and J lost 1 base, with 15 bases between them. The CDR3 here is CASSAQGIRSYEQYF. The CDR3 coding sequence is TGTGCCAGCAGCGCACAGGGTATTAGGTCCTACGAGCAGTACTTC.

The chain employs TRBV19 and TRBJ1-5, with unresolved D. This CDR3 has 15 residues. Germline V gene data show CDR1 as LNHDA and CDR2 as SQIVND (reference sequence). V was cut by 3 bases and J by 0 bases, with 9 bases left in between. CDR3 residues: CASSIRKYSNQPQHF. CDR3 bases: TGTGCCAGTAGTATTCGGAAATATAGCAATCAGCCCCAGCATTTT. Filled out from reference TRBV19 and TRBJ1-5, the complete variable domain reads DGGITQSPKYLFRKEGQNVTLSCEQNLNHDAMYWYRQDPGQGLRLIYYSQIVNDFQKGDIAEGYSVSREKKESFPLTVTSAQKNPTAFYLCASSIRKYSNQPQHFGDGTRLSIL.

The rearrangement uses TRBV19 and TRBJ2-5, with D perhaps matching TRBD2 (5 bases). The V end was cut by 3 bases, the J end by 0 bases, with 5 bases between. The V gene's germline CDR1 is LNHDA and CDR2 SQIVND (reference sequence). The CDR3 length is 13 residues. This CDR3 reads CASSMTNQETQYF. As DNA, the CDR3 is TGTGCCAGTAGTATGACTAACCAAGAGACCCAGTACTTC.

A single count supports this clone. This sequence joins TRBV6-5 and TRBJ1-1; D remains ambiguous. There are 15 residues in the CDR3. Trimming removed 4 bases at V and 1 base at J, with 13 bases between. Germline V gene sequence: CDR1 MNHEY, CDR2 SVGAGI. DNA of the CDR3: TGTGCCAGCAGTTTCCTCGGAGGGTCGAACACTGAAGCTTTCTTT. Its protein product is CASSFLGGSNTEAFF.

V is TRBV19 and J is TRBJ1-2, with 9 bases aligning to TRBD1. The V gene's germline CDR1 is LNHDA and CDR2 SQIVND (reference sequence). With V trimmed by 1 base and J by 7 bases, 1 base remained unmatched. The CDR3 length is 13 residues. The chain's CDR3 is CASSIGDRAGYTF. DNA of the CDR3: TGTGCCAGTAGTATAGGGGACAGGGCTGGCTACACCTTC.

The CDR3 protein is CASSQWGLRRRETQYF. In DNA, the CDR3 is TGTGCCAGCAGCCAGTGGGGACTAAGGCGTCGGGAGACCCAGTACTTC. The rearrangement uses TRBV7-9 and TRBJ2-5; 7 nucleotides line up with TRBD2. The V segment lost 5 bases and the J segment 5 bases; nucleotides outside the gene matches: 14. This CDR3 spans 16 amino acids. Germline lookup yields CDR1 SEHNR and CDR2 FQNEAQ (reference sequence).

The chain uses TRBV30 and TRBJ1-1; D unclear. There are 14 residues in the CDR3. V lost 1 base and J 1 base, leaving 10 bases between the germline ends. The germline CDR1 and CDR2 sequences are GTSNPN and SVGIG (reference sequence). CDR3 region: CAWSASRQNTEAFF. The CDR3 bases are TGTGCCTGGAGTGCCTCGCGACAGAACACTGAAGCTTTCTTT.

The gene calls are TRBV7-2 and TRBJ2-2; D gene ambiguous. V lost 5 bases, J lost 5 bases, and 15 bases lay in between. Looked up from germline, CDR1 is SGHTA and CDR2 is FQGNSA. The CDR3 has 15 amino acids. The CDR3 reads CASSPTLRLTGELFF. The CDR3 coding sequence is TGTGCCAGCAGCCCGACCTTGCGTTTAACCGGGGAGCTGTTTTTT.

The chain is built from TRBV10-2 and TRBJ2-1; no firm D call. This CDR3 has 14 amino acids. The ends were cut back, 8 bases at V and 5 bases at J, with 16 bases in the middle. Germline assignment: CDR1 WSHSY and CDR2 SAAADI. CDR3 nucleotide sequence: TGCGCCAGCGTGGACGGCGGCTACCACAATGAGCAGTTCTTC. Its protein is CASVDGGYHNEQFF.

The chain links TRBV5-6 to TRBJ2-2; D ambiguous. Germline CDR1 SGHDT, CDR2 YYEEEE. The CDR3 covers 13 residues. V lost 4 bases and J lost 6, with 10 bases in between. Here the CDR3 reads CASSSGLAGELFF. Written as DNA, the CDR3 is TGTGCCAGCAGCAGTGGGCTAGCCGGGGAGCTGTTTTTT.

The V and J genes are TRBV5-1 and TRBJ2-2; possible D gene TRBD2, 7 bases. Germline-derived CDR1 and CDR2 are SGHRS and YFSETQ. Trimming pared 5 bases from V and 3 bases from J, leaving 11 bases between. This CDR3 spans 14 amino acids. CDR3 in amino acids: CASRGGLDTGELFF. CDR3 nucleotide sequence: TGCGCCAGCAGGGGGGGGCTCGACACCGGGGAGCTGTTTTTT.

The chain carries TRBV5-1 and TRBJ2-3; 11 nucleotides match TRBD2. Germline lookup yields CDR1 SGHRS and CDR2 YFSETQ. The CDR3 sequence is 18 residues long. The J segment lost 2 bases and the V segment lost 0 bases, leaving 8 bases of the junction unmatched. CDR3 amino acids: CASSLAYLAGGLTDTQYF. CDR3 DNA sequence: TGCGCCAGCAGCTTGGCATATCTAGCGGGGGGCCTCACAGATACGCAGTATTTT.

The rearrangement links TRBV2 to TRBJ2-5, with TRBD1 as a possible D gene (6 bases). The CDR3 sequence is 13 residues long. Per the germline V gene, CDR1 is SNHLY and CDR2 is FYNNEI. V lost 6 bases to trimming and J lost 2 bases, with 10 bases between them. The CDR3 bases are TGTGCCAGCAGCGGACAGAGACAAGAGACCCAGTACTTC. Protein product: CASSGQRQETQYF.

This clone showed up just once. CDR3 sequence: CASSSIRSGLGGKETQYF. CDR3 in DNA: TGTGCCAGCAGCTCTATCCGCTCCGGTTTAGGGGGCAAAGAGACCCAGTACTTC. The chain is built from TRBV11-2 and TRBJ2-5, with TRBD1 matching 7 bases. The germline gives CDR1 SGHAT, CDR2 FQNNGV. Trimming removed 4 bases from V and 3 bases from J; junction bases left unmatched: 17. This CDR3 contains 18 residues.

The genes are TRBV5-4 and TRBJ1-1; D is unresolved. Germline assignment: CDR1 SGHNT and CDR2 YYREEE (reference sequence). The CDR3 runs 13 residues. V was pared by 1 base and J by 3 bases, with 7 bases between. The CDR3 region is CASSLSGYTEAFF. The DNA for the CDR3 is TGTGCCAGCAGCTTGTCCGGGTACACTGAAGCTTTCTTT.

The V gene is TRBV5-1, the J gene TRBJ2-3; 7 bases align to TRBD2. Trimming took 3 bases from V and 3 from J; bases not matched to a gene: 4. CDR3 length equals 14 residues. CDR1 is SGHRS and CDR2 is YFSETQ in the germline V gene. The chain's CDR3 is CASSYSGGTDTQYF. DNA of the CDR3: TGCGCCAGCAGCTATTCGGGGGGAACAGATACGCAGTATTTT.

The chain uses TRBV25-1 and TRBJ2-5, with a possible D match to TRBD2 (5 bases). Germline V lookup: CDR1 MGHDK, CDR2 SYGVNS. The V gene lost 2 bases and the J gene lost 7 bases, with 11 bases spanning the gap. This CDR3 comprises 13 residues. Here the CDR3 reads CASSEEGLRTQYF. CDR3 coding DNA: TGTGCCAGCAGTGAAGAGGGTTTAAGGACCCAGTACTTC.

The V call is TRBV28, the J call TRBJ2-5; D not resolved. Per germline, CDR1 MDHEN and CDR2 SYDVKM. The V end was cut by 3 bases, the J end by 1 base, with 9 bases between. CDR3 length equals 14 residues. This CDR3 reads CASSFLGPQETQYF. Here the CDR3 DNA reads TGTGCCAGCAGTTTCCTTGGGCCCCAAGAGACCCAGTACTTC.

This clone was detected only a few times. The chain recombines TRBV2 with TRBJ2-5; TRBD2 might be the D (6 bases). The CDR3 length is 13 residues. Trimming took off 8 bases at V and 2 bases at J, with 12 bases between the two ends. CDR1 and CDR2 (germline): SNHLY, FYNNEI. CDR3 amino acids: CASAGTPQETQYF. The CDR3 DNA sequence: TGTGCCAGCGCGGGGACTCCACAAGAGACCCAGTACTTC.

The chain carries TRBV5-6 and TRBJ2-1, with D unresolved. The V end lost 4 bases, the J end lost 7 bases, and 15 bases lay between the germline ends. The CDR3 is 14 residues long. Germline CDR1 is SGHDT and CDR2 is YYEEEE. CDR3 loop: CASSQVGFSNEQFF. The CDR3 nucleotides are TGTGCCAGCAGCCAGGTGGGCTTCAGTAATGAGCAGTTCTTC.

The gene calls are TRBV7-9 and TRBJ1-2, with a possible D match to TRBD1 (5 bases). In germline, CDR1 is SEHNR, CDR2 FQNEAQ (reference sequence). V lost 11 bases and J lost 2, with 15 bases in between. The CDR3 runs 13 residues. The CDR3: CAAGVSSNYGYTF. CDR3 nucleotide sequence: TGTGCCGCGGGGGTCAGTTCCAACTATGGCTACACCTTC. Full variable domain (missing parts from reference TRBV7-9 and TRBJ1-2): DTGVSQNPRHKITKRGQNVTFRCDPISEHNRLYWYRQTLGQGPEFLTYFQNEAQLEKSRLLSDRFSAERPKGSFSTLEIQRTEQGDSAMYLCAAGVSSNYGYTFGSGTRLTVV.

The chain uses TRBV10-2 and TRBJ1-1; D is undetermined. Trimming took 1 base from V and 3 from J, leaving 3 bases between them. Germline V gene sequence: CDR1 WSHSY, CDR2 SAAADI. The CDR3 spans 12 residues. CDR3 in DNA: TGCGCCAGCAGTGAGTGGGACACTGAAGCTTTCTTT. Translating gives CASSEWDTEAFF.

V is TRBV5-6 and J is TRBJ1-2; 9 nucleotides line up with TRBD1. Germline V gene data show CDR1 as SGHDT and CDR2 as YYEEEE. The CDR3 has 15 amino acids. J was trimmed by 2 bases and V by 2 bases; bases with no gene match: 4. CDR3 nucleotide sequence: TGTGCCAGCAGCTTCCGGGGACAGGGAAACTATGGCTACACCTTC. It encodes CASSFRGQGNYGYTF.

This clone was seen once. The J gene is TRBJ2-7, the V gene TRBV7-2; weak D call: TRBD1 (6 bases). Germline V CDR1 and CDR2: SGHTA, FQGNSA. V shed 7 bases and J shed 2 bases, with 15 bases lying between them. CDR3 size: 14 residues. CDR3 loop: CASTQGQGPYEQYF. CDR3 coding DNA: TGTGCCAGCACCCAAGGGCAGGGGCCCTACGAGCAGTACTTC.

The chain combines TRBV6-1 with TRBJ1-5, with 7 bases lining up with TRBD1. The CDR3 has 15 amino acids. The V gene end was trimmed by 5 bases and the J gene end by 0 bases; junction bases not matched to a gene: 4. Per the germline V gene, CDR1 is MNHNS and CDR2 is SASEGT. In DNA form, the CDR3 reads TGTGCCAGCAGTCTAGGACAGGCTAGCAATCAGCCCCAGCATTTT. Translating it yields CASSLGQASNQPQHF.

The chain uses TRBV5-1 and TRBJ2-5; 10 nucleotides agree with TRBD1. The CDR3 is made up of 14 amino acids. Germline CDR1 reads SGHRS; CDR2 reads YFSETQ. The V gene end was trimmed by 3 bases and the J gene end by 4 bases; junction bases not matched to a gene: 3. The CDR3 is CASSWGQGLETQYF. The CDR3 DNA is TGCGCCAGCAGCTGGGGACAGGGGTTAGAGACCCAGTACTTC.

This clone was detected only once. The genes are TRBV6-1 and TRBJ2-7; 10 positions agree with TRBD1. After removal of 0 bases from V and 2 bases from J, the junction contained 4 bases not matched to a gene. The CDR3 consists of 16 residues. In germline, CDR1 is MNHNS, CDR2 SASEGT. The CDR3 sequence: CASSEAMGQGTYEQYF. CDR3 nucleotide sequence: TGTGCCAGCAGTGAAGCGATGGGACAGGGGACCTACGAGCAGTACTTC.